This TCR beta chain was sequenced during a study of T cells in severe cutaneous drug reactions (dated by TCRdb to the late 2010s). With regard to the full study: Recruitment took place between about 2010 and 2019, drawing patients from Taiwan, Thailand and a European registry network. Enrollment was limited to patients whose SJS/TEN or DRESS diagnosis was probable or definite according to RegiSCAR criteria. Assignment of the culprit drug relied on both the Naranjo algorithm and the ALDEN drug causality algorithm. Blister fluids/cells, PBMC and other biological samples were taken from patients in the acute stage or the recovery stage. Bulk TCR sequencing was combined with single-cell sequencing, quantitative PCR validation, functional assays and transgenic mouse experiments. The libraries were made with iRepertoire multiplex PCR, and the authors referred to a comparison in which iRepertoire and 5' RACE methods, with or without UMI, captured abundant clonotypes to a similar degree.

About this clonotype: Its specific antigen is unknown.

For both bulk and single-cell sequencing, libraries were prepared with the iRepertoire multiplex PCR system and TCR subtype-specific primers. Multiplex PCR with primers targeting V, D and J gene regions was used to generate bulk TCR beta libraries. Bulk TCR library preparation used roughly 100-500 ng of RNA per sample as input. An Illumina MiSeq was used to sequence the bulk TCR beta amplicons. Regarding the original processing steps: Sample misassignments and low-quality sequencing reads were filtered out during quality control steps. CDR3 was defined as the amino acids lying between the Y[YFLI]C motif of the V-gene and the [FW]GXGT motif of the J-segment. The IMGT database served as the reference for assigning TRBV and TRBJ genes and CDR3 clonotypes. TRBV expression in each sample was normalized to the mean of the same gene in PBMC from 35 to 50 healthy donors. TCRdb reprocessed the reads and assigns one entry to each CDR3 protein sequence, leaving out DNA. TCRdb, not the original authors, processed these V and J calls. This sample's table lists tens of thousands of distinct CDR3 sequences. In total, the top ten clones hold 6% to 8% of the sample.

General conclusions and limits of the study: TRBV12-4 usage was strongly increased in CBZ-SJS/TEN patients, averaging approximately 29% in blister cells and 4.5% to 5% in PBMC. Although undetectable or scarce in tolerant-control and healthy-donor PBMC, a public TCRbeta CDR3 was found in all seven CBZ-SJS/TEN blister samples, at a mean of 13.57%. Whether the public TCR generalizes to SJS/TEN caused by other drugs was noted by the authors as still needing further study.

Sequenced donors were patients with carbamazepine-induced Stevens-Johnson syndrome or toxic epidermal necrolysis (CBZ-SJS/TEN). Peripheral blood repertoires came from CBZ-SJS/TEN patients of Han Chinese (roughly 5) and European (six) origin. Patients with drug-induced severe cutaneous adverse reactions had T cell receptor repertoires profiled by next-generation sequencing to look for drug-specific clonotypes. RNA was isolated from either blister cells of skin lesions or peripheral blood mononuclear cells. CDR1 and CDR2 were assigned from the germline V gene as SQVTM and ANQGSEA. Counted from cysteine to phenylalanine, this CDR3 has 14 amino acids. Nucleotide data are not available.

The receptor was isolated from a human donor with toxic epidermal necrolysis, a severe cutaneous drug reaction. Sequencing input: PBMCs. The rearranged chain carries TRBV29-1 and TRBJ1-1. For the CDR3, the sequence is CSVEGREGLPEAFF.